The 23 T cell receptor beta chains presented below share a single source sample, sequenced in a study of blood T cell repertoires in COVID-19. Generated by immunoSEQ multiplex PCR, the TCRdb table keeps only in-frame clones and is missing some. Seen here are some 240,000 clones, roughly 90% observed once, and the top ten hold roughly 6%. The specimen sequenced was peripheral blood. These receptors all come from a man in his fifties or sixties who had recovered from COVID-19.

Here the CDR3 reads CASSPVGSIGNTIYF. As DNA, the CDR3 is TGTGCCAGCTCACCAGTAGGGAGCATTGGAAACACCATATATTTT. The rearrangement links TRBV18 to TRBJ1-3; D gene ambiguous. The germline V and J ends were trimmed by 2 bases and 3 bases, with 11 bases remaining between them. The CDR3 length is 15 residues. The germline gives CDR1 KGHSH, CDR2 LQKENI.

The gene calls are TRBV6-5 and TRBJ2-7, with 7 bases identical to TRBD2. Per germline, CDR1 MNHEY and CDR2 SVGAGI. The trim removed 0 bases at V and 6 bases at J, leaving 8 bases unmatched. CDR3 length: 15 amino acids. The CDR3, as DNA: TGTGCCAGCAGTTACTCGAGAGCGGGATCTGGCGAGCAGTACTTC. Translating gives CASSYSRAGSGEQYF.

This clone was seen more than once but under ten times. This rearrangement joins TRBV5-5 to TRBJ2-2; D might be TRBD2 (5 bases). Germline assignment: CDR1 SGHKS and CDR2 YYEKEE (reference sequence). Trimming removed 2 bases from V and 1 base from J, with 12 bases in between. The CDR3 length is 16 residues. Here the CDR3 DNA reads TGTGCCAGCAGCTTAAGATGGGGAGTGAACACCGGGGAGCTGTTTTTT. As protein: CASSLRWGVNTGELFF.

The V and J genes are TRBV24-1 and TRBJ2-5; 7 bases match TRBD1. J was trimmed by 5 bases and V by 0 bases; bases with no gene match: 11. Germline V gene sequence: CDR1 KGHDR, CDR2 SFDVKD. The CDR3 extends over 17 amino acids. CDR3 DNA sequence: TGTGCCACCAGTGATTTGAAGGGGGCCTCGTTCAGTGAGACCCAGTACTTC. This translates into CATSDLKGASFSETQYF.

This chain joins TRBV27 and TRBJ2-5, with no clear D. V shed 1 base and J shed 1 base, with 10 bases lying between them. The CDR3 sequence is 15 residues long. Germline V gene sequence: CDR1 MNHEY, CDR2 SMNVEV (reference sequence). CDR3: CASSLFLATQETQYF. DNA for the CDR3: TGTGCCAGCAGTTTATTTTTAGCTACCCAAGAGACCCAGTACTTC.

The chain couples TRBV5-5 to TRBJ2-7, with TRBD1 matching 7 bases. CDR3 size: 13 residues. Germline V CDR1 and CDR2: SGHKS, YYEKEE (reference sequence). V lost 4 bases and J lost 3; bases outside the gene matches: 4. The CDR3 sequence: CASSKGQDYEQYF. CDR3 nucleotide sequence: TGTGCCAGCAGCAAAGGACAGGACTACGAGCAGTACTTC.

The chain links TRBV5-8 to TRBJ1-1, with a weak D call TRBD1 (6 bases). CDR1 is SGHTS and CDR2 is YDEGEE in the germline V gene. Trimming took off 8 bases at V and 4 bases at J, with 18 bases between the two ends. The CDR3 has 14 amino acids. CDR3 coding DNA: TGTGCCAGTCAGAGTTGGGGGCGAACCACTGAAGCTTTCTTT. Amino acid sequence: CASQSWGRTTEAFF.

The chain links TRBV5-1 to TRBJ2-2; TRBD1 might be the D (6 bases). V shed 3 bases and J shed 6 bases, with 15 bases lying between them. Germline V lookup: CDR1 SGHRS, CDR2 YFSETQ. CDR3 size: 15 residues. Written as DNA, the CDR3 is TGCGCCAGCAGCTCCGACCCAGGGGAGCCCGGGGAGCTGTTTTTT. It yields the protein CASSSDPGEPGELFF.

V usage is TRBV6-5 and J usage is TRBJ2-5; D not resolved. CDR1 MNHEY and CDR2 SVGAGI come from the germline V gene. The ends were cut back, 4 bases at V and 5 bases at J, with 14 bases in the middle. This CDR3 comprises 14 residues. The CDR3 sequence is CASSSGLSGETQYF. The CDR3 region has the DNA TGTGCCAGCAGTTCGGGTCTATCTGGCGAGACCCAGTACTTC.

V is TRBV28 and J is TRBJ1-1, with D perhaps TRBD1 (6 bases). Germline-derived CDR1 and CDR2 are MDHEN and SYDVKM. This CDR3 is 13 amino acids long. Trimming removed 6 bases at V and 8 bases at J, with 16 bases between. The CDR3 sequence is CASSNIQGFEAFF. The CDR3 DNA follows: TGTGCCAGCAGCAATATTCAGGGGTTCGAAGCTTTCTTT.

The chain combines TRBV5-4 with TRBJ2-2; 9 positions agree with TRBD2. CDR1 is SGHNT and CDR2 is YYREEE in the germline V gene (reference sequence). CDR3 size: 17 residues. J gave up 0 bases and V 5 bases, and 8 bases lay outside the gene matches. Here the CDR3 reads CASRSGGLATNTGELFF. As DNA, the CDR3 is TGTGCCAGCAGATCCGGAGGACTAGCGACGAACACCGGGGAGCTGTTTTTT.

The rearrangement uses TRBV19 and TRBJ2-5; 9 nucleotides align to TRBD1. This CDR3 spans 14 amino acids. With V trimmed by 8 bases and J by 7 bases, 11 bases remained unmatched. CDR1 LNHDA and CDR2 SQIVND come from the germline V gene (reference sequence). The CDR3 region is CASGRDRAARTQYF. The CDR3 coding sequence is TGTGCCAGTGGGAGGGACAGGGCAGCGAGGACCCAGTACTTC.

The chain combines TRBV9 with TRBJ2-1; 7 bases match TRBD2. The germline gives CDR1 SGDLS, CDR2 YYNGEE. V shed 0 bases, J shed 2 bases, and the junction held 5 bases outside the gene matches. CDR3 length equals 16 residues. The CDR3: CASSVDPAGTYNEQFF. DNA for the CDR3: TGTGCCAGCAGCGTAGACCCAGCGGGGACCTACAATGAGCAGTTCTTC.

The chain combines TRBV6-5 with TRBJ1-1; D unclear. This CDR3 comprises 13 residues. Germline V gene sequence: CDR1 MNHEY, CDR2 SVGAGI. With 5 bases removed from V and 0 bases from J, the gap between germline ends came to 7 bases. The CDR3 DNA follows: TGTGCCAGCAGTCCAGTCATGAACACTGAAGCTTTCTTT. As protein: CASSPVMNTEAFF.

The genes are TRBV27 and TRBJ2-4, with D tentatively TRBD2 (6 bases). Germline CDR1 MNHEY, CDR2 SMNVEV (reference sequence). The V end was cut by 5 bases, the J end by 0 bases, with 17 bases between. The CDR3 has 17 amino acids. CDR3 region: CASSPLGIAVAKNIQYF. CDR3 bases: TGTGCCAGCAGTCCCCTGGGGATAGCGGTAGCCAAAAACATTCAGTACTTC.

J is TRBJ2-2 and V is TRBV3-1 (or the pseudogene TRBV3-2); D may be TRBD2 (5 bases). Trimming took off 1 base at V and 6 bases at J, with 6 bases between the two ends. From germline, CDR1 is LGHDT and CDR2 YNNKEL (reference sequence). This CDR3 contains 13 residues. DNA of the CDR3: TGTGCCAGCAGCCAAGGAGGGTCCGGGGAGCTGTTTTTT. Translated: CASSQGGSGELFF.

This sequence joins TRBV30 and TRBJ2-7; TRBD2 matches at 9 bases. J was trimmed by 2 bases and V by 4 bases; bases with no gene match: 9. Germline V gives CDR1 GTSNPN, CDR2 SVGIG (reference sequence). The CDR3 contains 15 residues. CDR3 sequence reads: CAWKRGRARTYEQYF. The CDR3, as DNA: TGTGCCTGGAAGCGCGGGAGGGCCCGCACCTACGAGCAGTACTTC.

The J gene is TRBJ2-3, the V gene TRBV2, with a possible D match to TRBD1 (5 bases). CDR1 and CDR2 from the germline V gene are SNHLY and FYNNEI. The CDR3 runs to 12 residues. V lost 7 bases and J 7 bases, leaving 12 bases between the germline ends. Here the CDR3 reads CASTFRTHTQYF. The CDR3 DNA sequence: TGTGCCAGCACCTTCCGGACACATACGCAGTATTTT.

This clone was observed a few times. The chain is built from TRBV18 and TRBJ1-3, with a possible D match to TRBD1 (5 bases). Germline assignment: CDR1 KGHSH and CDR2 LQKENI. V was shortened by 4 bases and J by 0 bases, with 10 bases between the two germline ends. CDR3 length: 15 residues. The CDR3 DNA follows: TGTGCCAGCTCACAAGACAGAGCCTCTGGAAACACCATATATTTT. Translation: CASSQDRASGNTIYF.

This clone has a count of ten or more. The chain employs TRBV9 and TRBJ2-1; 9 nucleotides line up with TRBD1. Germline values: CDR1 SGDLS, CDR2 YYNGEE. This CDR3 is 15 amino acids long. Trimming cost V 3 bases and J 7 bases; bases outside gene matches: 8. CDR3 sequence: CASSALQGAQNEQFF. The CDR3 nucleotides read TGTGCCAGCAGCGCCTTACAGGGGGCGCAAAATGAGCAGTTCTTC.

V and J are TRBV5-1 and TRBJ1-1, with D uncertain. V was clipped by 7 bases and J by 0 bases, with 13 bases between them. The CDR3 totals 14 residues. The germline CDR1 and CDR2 sequences are SGHRS and YFSETQ. DNA for the CDR3: TGCGCCAGCTCCCGGGAGGAGATGAACACTGAAGCTTTCTTT. It is translated as CASSREEMNTEAFF. Full variable domain (remainder filled in from reference TRBV5-1 and TRBJ1-1): KAGVTQTPRYLIKTRGQQVTLSCSPISGHRSVSWYQQTPGQGLQFLFEYFSETQRNKGNFPGRFSGRQFSNSRSEMNVSTLELGDSALYLCASSREEMNTEAFFGQGTRLTVV.

The CDR3 is CASGTGVYEQYF. CDR3 DNA sequence: TGTGCCAGCGGGACAGGGGTCTACGAGCAGTACTTC. The gene calls are TRBV10-3 and TRBJ2-7; 10 positions agree with TRBD1. V lost 10 bases to trimming and J lost 3 bases; unmatched junction nucleotides: 3. Germline CDR1 ENHRY, CDR2 SYGVKD. The CDR3 is 12 amino acids.

The J gene is TRBJ1-2, the V gene TRBV29-1, with D maybe TRBD1 (5 bases). V lost 7 bases and J lost 7, with 19 bases in between. The CDR3 spans 13 residues. Germline V gene lookup returns CDR1 SQVTM and CDR2 ANQGSEA. The CDR3 is CSARPGITGGYTF. The CDR3 bases are TGCAGCGCCCGACCAGGGATTACGGGTGGCTACACCTTC.